This T cell receptor beta chain was captured in a study of a mutant IDH1 vaccine in newly diagnosed glioma. Looking at the study overall: The earlier regimen, radiotherapy, temozolomide, or both, was most often both. Broader study findings: It was about 94% of patients that developed vaccine-induced immune responses. Pseudoprogression apparently tracked independently of changes in top peripheral T cell clonotypes.

Only in-frame clones appear in the TCRdb table, and some are missing; sequencing was by immunoSEQ multiplex PCR. Of 110,000 or so clones detected, approximately 87% appear once; the ten largest clones hold around 0.61%. Time point denoted: week 11, during vaccination. All doses held 300 ug of mutant IDH1 20-mer peptide, with topical imiquimod. Donors had new IDH1-mutant astrocytomas of WHO grade 3 or 4 (ATRX-lost). On this clone: Its target is unknown.

This CDR3 is 14 amino acids long. Trimming took off 5 bases at V and 5 bases at J, with 16 bases between the two ends. Germline V gene data show CDR1 as SGHAT and CDR2 as FQNNGV. The chain is built from TRBV11-2 and TRBJ2-7, with D tentatively TRBD2 (6 bases). The source material was PBMCs, sampled from a glioma patient whose treatment included an IDH1 peptide vaccine. This clonotype was sampled from a woman aged 45-60 years with glioma. CDR3 amino acids: CASSPYSGGNEQYF. The CDR3 region has the DNA TGTGCCAGCAGCCCCTATAGCGGTGGGAACGAGCAGTACTTC.